This T cell receptor (beta chain) was recorded in a study of blood T cell repertoires in COVID-19. Turning to the study itself: The analysed material was cDNA or gDNA that came from T cells, B-cell-depleted T cells, or PBMCs.

Germline CDR1 reads MNHEY; CDR2 reads SVGAGI. The CDR3 contains 15 residues. V dropped 4 bases and J dropped 2 bases, with 14 bases sitting between them. Profiled with immunoSEQ multiplex PCR; TCRdb holds only in-frame clones, not every one. The sample contains a few hundred thousand clones, around 90% of which appear only once. Material for sequencing was peripheral blood. The V call is TRBV6-5, the J call TRBJ1-2, with D tentatively TRBD1 (6 bases). The source is a woman in her thirties or forties who had recovered from COVID-19. The CDR3: CASSSPTTGNYGYTF. The CDR3 DNA reads TGTGCCAGCAGTTCCCCTACGACAGGAAACTATGGCTACACCTTC.